The 24 T cell receptor beta chains reported below all come from one sample, sequenced in a study of T cells in Graves' hyperthyroidism and ophthalmopathy. Amplified TCR beta CDR3 regions derived from RNA transcripts. The study used the HTBI primer set for a first-round RT-PCR of the TCR CDR3. In TCRdb, the multiplex PCR reads were re-called with MiXCR into one record per CDR3 protein. The sample has fewer than 650,000 distinct CDR3 sequences; 14% to 15% are singletons. Sequencing was done on a sample of blood. All receptors derive from a woman in her thirties or forties with Graves' ophthalmopathy.

This clonotype was detected only a few times. V usage is TRBV5-1 and J usage is TRBJ2-2, with 8 bases identical to TRBD1. CDR1 is SGHRS and CDR2 is YFSETQ in the germline V gene. The junction had 3 bases not matched to a gene; V was cut back by 6 bases and J by 5 bases. The CDR3 has 13 amino acids. DNA of the CDR3: TGCGCCAGCAAGAGACAGGGGACCGGGGAGCTGTTTTTT. Protein: CASKRQGTGELFF.

This clonotype was seen ten or more times. The rearrangement links TRBV24-1 to TRBJ2-2, with D uncertain. Deletions cut 3 bases from V and 2 bases from J, with 3 bases between. Germline CDR1 is KGHDR and CDR2 is SFDVKD. This CDR3 region has 13 residues. The CDR3 reads CATSDPNTGELFF. The CDR3 bases are TGTGCCACCAGTGATCCCAACACCGGGGAGCTGTTTTTT.

This clonotype appeared many times. The chain recombines TRBV10-3 with TRBJ2-1; 7 bases line up with TRBD1. Trimming cost V 11 bases and J 4 bases; bases outside gene matches: 5. The germline CDR1 and CDR2 sequences are ENHRY and SYGVKD. The CDR3 sequence is 12 residues long. This CDR3 is CAQGERYNEQFF. The CDR3 coding sequence is TGTGCCCAGGGGGAGAGGTACAATGAGCAGTTCTTC.

This clonotype was picked up a small number of times. CDR3 bases: TGTGCCAGCAGTCGCTGGGCAGGGGAATACTATGGCTACACCTTC. The encoded protein is CASSRWAGEYYGYTF. V and J are TRBV27 and TRBJ1-2, with a tentative D call TRBD1 (6 bases). V lost 5 bases and J lost 3, with 16 bases in between. Germline CDR1 MNHEY, CDR2 SMNVEV (reference sequence). The CDR3 length is 15 residues.

The J gene is TRBJ1-1, the V gene TRBV29-1; 7 bases line up with TRBD1. The CDR3 has 15 amino acids. Trimming removed 2 bases from V and 0 bases from J; junction bases left unmatched: 6. From germline, CDR1 is SQVTM and CDR2 ANQGSEA. CDR3 sequence reads: CSVESGGLVNTEAFF. The CDR3 DNA sequence: TGCAGCGTTGAATCAGGGGGGTTAGTGAACACTGAAGCTTTCTTT.

At least ten counts were recorded for this clonotype. The V call is TRBV20-1, the J call TRBJ2-5, with D maybe TRBD2 (5 bases). The CDR3 is made up of 14 amino acids. Germline CDR1 and CDR2: DFQATT and SNEGSKA (reference sequence). Deletions cut 5 bases from V and 7 bases from J, with 20 bases between. As DNA, the CDR3 is TGCAGTGCTCTCCTTTCGGGATCGCCCTGGACCCAGTACTTC. This gives the protein CSALLSGSPWTQYF.

Many counts were recorded for this clonotype. The rearrangement uses TRBV7-9 and TRBJ2-2; D call uncertain. Germline CDR1 reads SEHNR; CDR2 reads FQNEAQ (reference sequence). The germline V and J ends were trimmed by 5 bases and 6 bases, with 7 bases remaining between them. This CDR3 has 12 amino acids. In DNA, the CDR3 is TGTGCCAGCAGCGAAACGGCCGGGGAGCTGTTTTTT. This codes for CASSETAGELFF.

This clonotype was seen repeatedly, ten times or more. The genes are TRBV28 and TRBJ2-2, with D possibly being TRBD1 or TRBD2 (7 bases each). With 5 bases removed from V and 0 bases from J, the gap between germline ends came to 10 bases. The germline CDR1 and CDR2 sequences are MDHEN and SYDVKM. The CDR3 loop spans 15 amino acids. The CDR3 bases are TGTGCCAGCAGTCAGGGGGGGTCGAACACCGGGGAGCTGTTTTTT. This translates into CASSQGGSNTGELFF. The full variable domain, rest sourced from reference TRBV28 and TRBJ2-2, is DVKVTQSSRYLVKRTGEKVFLECVQDMDHENMFWYRQDPGLGLRLIYFSYDVKMKEKGDIPEGYSVSREKKERFSLILESASTNQTSMYLCASSQGGSNTGELFFGEGSRLTVL.

This chain connects TRBV19 to TRBJ1-1, with 7 bases aligning to TRBD1. In germline, CDR1 is LNHDA, CDR2 SQIVND (reference sequence). The CDR3 has 14 residues. Trimming took 4 bases from V and 5 from J; bases not matched to a gene: 7. CDR3 region: CASSKSQGGTEAFF. The DNA of the CDR3 is TGTGCCAGTAGTAAGAGCCAGGGGGGGACTGAAGCTTTCTTT.

The chain carries TRBV7-2 and TRBJ2-7; 8 nucleotides align to TRBD2. V shed 8 bases, J shed 4 bases, and the junction held 10 bases outside the gene matches. Looked up from germline, CDR1 is SGHTA and CDR2 is FQGNSA. This CDR3 spans 14 amino acids. The CDR3 is CASSDGRARYEQYF. In DNA, the CDR3 is TGTGCCAGCTCTGACGGGAGGGCTAGATACGAGCAGTACTTC.

In its sample, this clonotype was seen many times. The chain links TRBV12-3 or TRBV12-4 to TRBJ1-6; D is possibly TRBD1 (5 bases). V was trimmed by 4 bases and J by 7 bases, leaving 5 bases between them. This CDR3 comprises 12 residues. The CDR3 loop is CASSSGNSPLHF. The CDR3 bases are TGTGCCAGCAGTTCAGGGAATTCACCCCTCCACTTT.

This clonotype was detected ten times or more. The chain links TRBV7-2 to TRBJ1-5; D remains unclear. The germline gives CDR1 SGHTA, CDR2 FQGNSA. V was clipped by 3 bases and J by 3 bases, with 12 bases between them. There are 15 residues in the CDR3. The CDR3 bases are TGTGCCAGCAGCTTCTGGGGAAGGGCCAATCAGCCCCAGCATTTT. Translation gives CASSFWGRANQPQHF. The full variable domain, its missing parts supplied by reference TRBV7-2 and TRBJ1-5, is GAGVSQSPSNKVTEKGKDVELRCDPISGHTALYWYRQSLGQGLEFLIYFQGNSAPDKSGLPSDRFSAERTGGSVSTLTIQRTQQEDSAVYLCASSFWGRANQPQHFGDGTRLSIL.

This clonotype came up many times. The CDR3 sequence is CASSAGARSDEAFF. CDR3 DNA: TGCGCCAGCAGCGCCGGGGCGAGGTCGGACGAAGCTTTCTTT. The chain employs TRBV5-1 and TRBJ1-1; tentatively, D is TRBD1 (5 bases). CDR1 and CDR2 from the germline V gene are SGHRS and YFSETQ. Trimming removed 4 bases at V and 8 bases at J, with 18 bases between. The CDR3 has 14 amino acids.

This clonotype was picked up many times. J is TRBJ1-2 and V is TRBV5-1; a weak D match, TRBD1 (5 bases). Germline V gene sequence: CDR1 SGHRS, CDR2 YFSETQ. Trimming took off 4 bases at V and 3 bases at J, with 13 bases between the two ends. This CDR3 contains 14 residues. The CDR3 DNA reads TGCGCCAGCAGCCCCCGGGGCACAGACTATGGCTACACCTTC. Amino acids: CASSPRGTDYGYTF.

This clonotype was counted at least ten times. The CDR3 nucleotides read TGTGCCAGCAGTTCGTTTGACTGGTTGAACACTGAAGCTTTCTTT. This translates into CASSSFDWLNTEAFF. The chain combines TRBV6-5 with TRBJ1-1; no clear D gene. The germline gives CDR1 MNHEY, CDR2 SVGAGI. This CDR3 has 15 residues. Trimming removed 4 bases at V and 0 bases at J, with 12 bases between.

This clonotype appeared many times. This chain links TRBV28 with TRBJ2-7; no clear D gene. The ends were cut back, 2 bases at V and 2 bases at J, with 10 bases in the middle. This CDR3 is built from 14 residues. CDR1 and CDR2 (germline): MDHEN, SYDVKM. CDR3 region: CASSLRATAYEQYF. CDR3 bases: TGTGCCAGCAGTTTACGGGCCACAGCCTACGAGCAGTACTTC.

The sample holds many counts of this clonotype. The chain uses TRBV11-3 and TRBJ2-5; TRBD1 is a possible D gene (5 bases). CDR1 is SGHNT, CDR2 YENEEA, per germline. The CDR3 covers 15 residues. Trimming cost V 1 base and J 4 bases, with 13 bases left between them. For the CDR3, the DNA is TGTGCCAGCAGCTTAGTGACAGAATGGGTAGAGACCCAGTACTTC. It encodes CASSLVTEWVETQYF. The whole variable domain, filled in from reference TRBV11-3 and TRBJ2-5, reads EAGVVQSPRYKIIEKKQPVAFWCNPISGHNTLYWYLQNLGQGPELLIRYENEEAVDDSQLPKDRFSAERLKGVDSTLKIQPAELGDSAVYLCASSLVTEWVETQYFGPGTRLLVL.

The rearrangement links TRBV6-2 or TRBV6-3 to TRBJ2-2; TRBD2 aligns across 15 bases. The germline CDR1 and CDR2 sequences are MNHEY and SVGEGT. This CDR3 has 19 residues. V lost 2 bases and J lost 4; bases outside the gene matches: 8. CDR3 nucleotide sequence: TGTGCCAGCAGTTACGGTGGACTAGCGGGAGGGCCCGGCACCGGGGAGCTGTTTTTT. It yields the protein CASSYGGLAGGPGTGELFF.

This clonotype was detected ten times or more. V is TRBV20-1 and J is TRBJ2-5, with D uncertain. This CDR3 comprises 13 residues. Trimming took off 6 bases at V and 2 bases at J, with 13 bases between the two ends. CDR1 and CDR2 (germline): DFQATT, SNEGSKA (reference sequence). CDR3 DNA: TGCAGTGCCGACCGGGCTAGTCAAGAGACCCAGTACTTC. This translates into CSADRASQETQYF.

The table lists this clonotype with many counts. The chain employs TRBV12-3 or TRBV12-4 and TRBJ1-5; D may be TRBD1 (6 bases). Trimming removed 3 bases from V and 0 bases from J, with 9 bases in between. This CDR3 is built from 15 residues. CDR3 sequence reads: CASSLGGLSNQPQHF. CDR3 DNA sequence: TGTGCCAGCAGTTTGGGGGGCCTTAGCAATCAGCCCCAGCATTTT.

This clonotype was counted between two and nine times. The chain combines TRBV20-1 with TRBJ1-2; D may be TRBD1 (6 bases). The CDR3 runs 13 residues. Germline loops: CDR1 DFQATT, CDR2 SNEGSKA (reference sequence). V was cut by 0 bases and J by 8 bases, with 13 bases left in between. The CDR3 sequence: CSARDGGGWGYTF. The CDR3 DNA follows: TGCAGTGCTAGAGATGGGGGCGGGTGGGGCTACACCTTC.

This clonotype turned up a few times. The gene calls are TRBV18 and TRBJ2-4; 13 bases are a match to TRBD2. This CDR3 has 16 residues. V was pared by 6 bases and J by 9 bases, with 11 bases of the junction left unmatched. Germline CDR1 is KGHSH and CDR2 is LQKENI. The CDR3: CASSPTPTSGRGIQYF. Here the CDR3 DNA reads TGTGCCAGCTCTCCGACCCCCACTAGCGGGAGGGGCATTCAGTACTTC.

This chain uses TRBV12-3 or TRBV12-4 with TRBJ1-2; TRBD1 matches 9 bases. V dropped 5 bases and J dropped 0; count of bases not matched to a gene: 7. The CDR3 runs 16 residues. For the CDR3, the DNA is TGTGCCAGCAGTGACGGGACAGGGTCTTCTAACTATGGCTACACCTTC. Amino acids: CASSDGTGSSNYGYTF.

In its sample, this clonotype was seen many times. The chain employs TRBV12-3 or TRBV12-4 and TRBJ1-2; no reliable D call. CDR3 length: 14 residues. V lost 5 bases, J lost 10 bases, and 20 bases lay in between. The CDR3 here is CASSPQDGPSSYTF. As DNA, the CDR3 is TGTGCCAGCAGTCCCCAGGACGGACCCTCGTCCTACACCTTC.